This entry concerns a single TCR beta chain. This clonotype was found a few times. It lacks a known antigen. No per-base quality is available; no much larger clone lies one base away. In the paper's terms, the time point label means: pre-sensitization, week 0. The sample's treatment or condition label is to be understood as: therapeutic diphenylcyclopropenone sensitization with weekly scalp DPC. Blood at each patch-test visit was drawn before the patch test was applied. To be eligible, patients had to be aged 18 to 70, diagnosed with alopecia and judged suitable for DPC therapy, while pregnant patients were excluded. Total RNA was isolated from unfractionated whole blood collected in Tempus Blood RNA tubes. The entry originates in a study of human T cells and chemical hapten exposure (dated by TCRdb to the early 2020s). General notes on the study: For sensitization, 2% DPC in acetone was applied to a 2 cm by 2 cm area of upper inner arm skin. Weekly therapeutic DPC doses were additionally applied to the scalp of patients throughout the roughly 23-week study period. Libraries were pooled for sequencing, and per-sample TCR yields varied mainly because of small differences in library volumes within the pool. Patch testing was performed on the upper back with Finn chambers containing 0.01% DPC, and the patch tests were scored after 6 days according to International Contact Dermatitis Research Group standards. Most of the patients in the cohort were female, and the cohort covered alopecia areata with under or over 50% scalp involvement, alopecia totalis and alopecia universalis. Patient blood was sampled pre-sensitization (week 0) and at 2, 6 and about 24 weeks after DPC sensitization. This study followed changes in the peripheral blood TCR repertoire in vivo during primary and secondary sensitization of alopecia patients to the hapten diphenylcyclopropenone (DPC). Twenty-nine alopecia patients gave blood for TCR sequencing at one to four time points (pre-sensitization, 2, 6 and 24 weeks). The full study reports these points: DPC sensitization did not change the number of TCRs with a frequency above 1 in 1000, and there was no evidence of changes in global repertoire structure. Patch test score correlated positively with the number of PT1 expanded TCRs, reaching significance at thresholds 8, 16 and 32 but not at 4. After repeated subsampling, changes were observed in the strength of the expansion versus patch-test correlation and in the threshold at which the correlation became significant. Because all patients had alopecia, a presumed autoimmune disease, the immune response of the patients might differ from that of healthy individuals. Expanded TCRs formed significantly more large CDR3 similarity clusters than pre-sensitization or healthy control sets, consistent with antigen-driven responses.

Including cysteine and phenylalanine, the CDR3 has 15 amino acids. Only the CDR3 DNA stays, 45 bases, in frame from base 1. V and J lose 2 bases and 4 bases, and a span of 14 bases separates them. Library prep was done by RACE. TCRdb names NextSeq 500 as the instrument used. During library preparation, unique molecular identifiers were attached to individual cDNA molecules so that TCRs could be counted in a quantitative, reproducible way. Both TCR alpha and TCR beta chains were sequenced from each blood RNA sample. Per the authors' processing: The median number of TCRs per sample was some 100,000, ranging from 23,224 to 690,600. The Decombinator software suite was used to annotate V, J and CDR3 in the TCR reads. To make PS versus PT1 abundance plots, every sample was subsampled to the same number of TCRs (28,000). TCRs were defined as expanded if absent before sensitization and observed at least eight times at the 2-week time point. TCRdb trimmed the raw reads at Q25, called clones with MiXCR and kept productive beta chains. Every CDR3 protein is listed once, alongside the most common genes and DNA of its rows. The V and J calls and clone size are TCRdb's, not the authors'. The sample table lists around 180,000 distinct CDR3 sequences, around 30% of them with a count of one. The top ten constitute less than 3% of the sample.

The chain uses TRBV12-3 or TRBV12-4 and TRBJ1-2; TRBD1 is perhaps the D gene, given 6 matching bases. The source of this sequence is a woman in her twenties or thirties with alopecia areata. Some clones in this sample may be carry-over from other donors' samples. The specimen comprised whole blood, sampled in connection with sensitization to the hapten diphenylcyclopropenone (DPC). The base sequence is TGTGCCAGCAGTTTATATCCAGGGGCAACCTATGGCTACACCTTC. Translated, this gives CASSLYPGATYGYTF.